This T cell receptor (beta chain) was sequenced in a study of Ad26.COV2.S vaccination and SARS-CoV-2 variants. About the study: The authors gave Ad26.COV2.S intramuscularly, either once or twice 56 days apart.

For this clone: Its antigen remains unknown.

Produced via immunoSEQ multiplex PCR; TCRdb's table is partial and in-frame only. The data contain 440,000 or so clones, around 90% of them singletons. The CDR3 runs 13 residues. With V trimmed by 6 bases and J by 8 bases, 9 bases remained unmatched. Germline V gene data show CDR1 as MNHEY and CDR2 as SVGAGI. Notes on the study in general: Substantial post-vaccination breadth of spike-specific CD8+ and CD4+ T cell responses was reported.

As to treatment: some 20 received Ad26.COV2.S at low or high dose, single or two shots; 5 received placebo; per-sample allocation not given. Collection of samples fell on day 63 after the first vaccine or placebo injection. The specimen was peripheral blood, collected in a trial of Ad26.COV2.S vaccine versus placebo. V is TRBV6-5 and J is TRBJ1-2; 7 bases are shared with TRBD1. The sequence was collected from a person between 18 and 59 years old who received the Ad26.COV2.S COVID-19 vaccine or a placebo. CDR3 coding DNA: TGTGCCAGCAGCAGACAGGGAGTGGTCGGCTACACCTTC. It translates to CASSRQGVVGYTF.